Described below is a single T cell receptor beta chain sequence and its context. Its antigen is not identified. The junction does not match germline at one end; this may be a read error. Other nucleotide sequences from this sample produce the same CDR3. This entry belongs to a study of cytomegalovirus exposure and HLA in healthy donors. The wider study: The same platform was used for the 120 validation repertoires and the approximately 700 first-cohort repertoires, a later analysis reported. Study results and limitations: The study labeled 150 to 200 TCR beta chains cytomegalovirus-associated.

Per germline, CDR1 MNHEY and CDR2 SMNVEV (reference sequence). The CDR3 has 12 residues. These donors were members of the roughly 120-subject validation cohort, a group separate from the roughly 700-subject first cohort. Measured with immunoSEQ multiplex PCR; TCRdb has only the in-frame clones, and not every one. The profile covers about 170,000 clones, with around 88% appearing a single time and around 2% taken by the ten largest. The chain uses TRBV27 and TRBJ2-7; D is unclear. The source of this sequence is a woman under 30 in good health and CMV-seronegative. The sequencing input was PBMCs. This CDR3 reads CASKPTQYEQYF. As DNA, the CDR3 is TGTGCCAGCAAGCCCACCCAATACGAACAGTACTTC.